This paragraph covers one T cell receptor beta chain sequence. Sequenced by immunoSEQ multiplex PCR; TCRdb stores in-frame clones only, minus some. The sample lists roughly 60,000 clones, nearly 95% occurring once. The sample belongs to a study of OX40 agonist ivuxolimab in advanced cancers. The overall study: Males comprised roughly four fifths of the group, whose mean age was 60 years (range about 20 to 79).

Germline CDR1 and CDR2: LGHNA and YNFKEQ. The CDR3 contains 19 residues. Unmatched junction bases numbered 9, after V lost 0 bases and J lost 0 bases. The V and J genes are TRBV4-2 and TRBJ2-1, with 9 positions matching TRBD2. This clonotype originated in an adult with an advanced solid tumor such as melanoma, head and neck, liver or kidney cancer. Sequences were derived from CD4+ or CD8+ T cells sorted from blood, sampled in a trial of the OX40 agonist ivuxolimab. The CDR3 protein is CASSQDPGLAISSYNEQFF. The CDR3 DNA sequence: TGTGCCAGCAGCCAAGATCCGGGACTAGCTATCTCCTCCTACAATGAGCAGTTCTTC.